This T cell receptor beta chain originates from a study of cytomegalovirus exposure and HLA in healthy donors listed by TCRdb under 2017. Describing the broader study: In an earlier analysis of some 550 of the donors, 276 Gb of sequence data and 95 million to 130 million unique TCR beta sequences from about 190 million T cells were reported. Rather than using new phenotypic data, the later analysis identified candidate immune exposures from TCR beta sequences and from how often those sequences occurred across donors. Among the roughly 390 genotyped donors, approximately 76% belonged to the genetic ancestry cluster associated with self-reported Caucasian donors. To decide whether each TCR beta V gene segment behaved as functional or pseudogenic, an earlier analysis of several hundred of the donors relied on high-throughput TCR beta sequencing. A later genetic analysis took genome-wide SNP genotypes for about 65% of the roughly 670 donors and used that subset as a discovery cohort. Donor age, sex, ethnicity and CMV serostatus were collected together with the repertoire data. Both class I and class II loci were covered by HLA typing, at four-digit resolution. A separate validation cohort of over a hundred different subjects was used in addition to the roughly 620-subject first cohort. High-throughput TCR immunosequencing, statistical association of individual TCRs with disease status, and machine learning were combined to predict cytomegalovirus infection status. Approximately 300 gigabases of sequencing data and tens of millions of unique TCR sequences were included in an early release covering 500 to 750 HLA-typed donors. The T cell repertoires of 550 to 850 subjects were profiled by immunosequencing and related to cytomegalovirus serostatus. The study aimed to test whether cataloging public T cell receptors could reveal signatures of past pathogen exposure. All discovery cohort repertoires had been generated on a single sequencing platform. Among some 400 genotyped donors of the cohort, an average of roughly 240,000 unique TCR beta nucleotide sequences were sequenced per donor, roughly 20% of them non-productive. A few DR-DQ haplotypes were treated as single units for association and clustering because of strong linkage in the cohort. Typing coverage differed by locus: A, B, C, DRB1 and DQB1 were typed in about 620-640 donors, DQA1 in roughly 500, DPA1 in 600 to 610, and DPB1 in just under 480. A later analysis re-examined previously published TCR beta repertoires from just over 650 donors and added high-resolution HLA genotyping to investigate patterns of TCR occurrence.

What the work shows at the level of the full study, not this receptor alone: A group of highly shared sequence variants was considered likely to be a technical artifact of the sequencing pipeline. For the cohort, immune exposure information was limited to CMV serostatus. When HLA alleles, especially DR and DQ, strongly co-occurred, attributing TCR associations to individual alleles was difficult. In a later analysis, TCR association rates were found to vary across HLA loci, with the most associated TCRs seen for DRB1 alleles and the fewest for HLA-C alleles. Across donors, most TCR sequences were observed very rarely, whereas some public TCRs were present in many individuals. The 87-base-pair reads could not distinguish some IMGT-functional V segments, including TRBV6-2 and TRBV6-3, so those segments were excluded. Compared with the approximately 670-donor mean, donors in an Asian-associated ancestry cluster had fewer N-insertions in productive TCRs, according to a later genetic analysis. An earlier analysis of 587 of the donors showed that most TCR beta V segments appeared in productive rearrangements either about 90% or about 30% of the time, which broadly matched IMGT annotations. A few of the identified cytomegalovirus-associated TCR beta chains were confirmed in vitro to be specific for cytomegalovirus antigens. Because counts were too low, seventeen rarely observed V segments, including chromosome 9 orphons, were excluded from the earlier analysis of 587 of the donors. The presence/absence analyses assumed that sequencing depth was roughly uniform across donors, and that assumption may not be true. A later analysis reported that several top co-occurrence clusters appeared linked to parvovirus B19, influenza, CMV and Epstein-Barr virus. The authors suggested that the approach could potentially be generalized to other disease states and immunological phenotypes. Cytomegalovirus status was reported to be diagnosed by the classifier with high specificity and sensitivity in both the original and validation cohorts. Specific HLA alleles were associated with 15,000 to 20,000 TCR beta sequences at a false discovery rate of 0.05 in a later analysis. Because HLA typing was missing for some donors at each locus, association tests included only the typed subset. In a later genetic analysis, a missense DCLRE1C variant was associated with V-gene and J-gene trimming of TCR beta chains, and the association was replicated in an independent cohort. Linkage disequilibrium might explain the correlated functional status among segregating V segments, but an unknown experimental factor could not be excluded. A later analysis found that HLA-associated TCR beta chains were more clonally expanded and had lower generation probabilities than equally common non-associated chains. According to a later analysis, most CMV-associated TCR beta chains appeared to be HLA-restricted, and the HLA associations seemed to be driven largely by CMV exposure. A further reported finding was that TCR beta sequences accurately predicted the HLA-A and HLA-B alleles for most subjects in the first cohort. The study gave a list of 150 to 200 TCR beta chains associated with cytomegalovirus. The cohort was sequenced for TCR beta chains only, and without alpha or paired-chain data the features that could be detected were limited.

About this clone itself: Its binding antigen is unknown. No base-level quality is on record; no much larger clone is a single base apart.

At the junction V is shortened by 1 base and J by 4 bases; bases outside the gene matches: 2. According to the germline V gene, CDR1 reads ENHRY and CDR2 reads SYGVKD. The CDR3 goes from the cysteine to the phenylalanine over 15 residues. The retained sequence is limited to the CDR3, 45 bases, with the frame set at the first base. The library was built by means of the immunoSEQ multiplex PCR assay. A mixture of 60 forward primers for TCR Vbeta segments and 13 reverse primers for TCR Jbeta segments was used in the multiplex PCR. The CDR3 region of rearranged TCR beta genes was amplified from genomic DNA by a multiplex PCR assay. The amplified TCR beta libraries were sequenced on the Illumina HiSeq System as 87-base-pair reads. As for the original processing: Across the 670 or so repertoires, a later analysis counted about 81 million unique TCR beta chains, roughly 11 million of which were shared by at least two donors. Raw reads were error-corrected and collapsed into unique sequences by a nearest-neighbor algorithm in which closely related sequences were merged to remove PCR and sequencing errors. Alignment of CDR3 sequences to IMGT reference sequences was used to assign V, D and J gene segments. For a sequence to be retained, at least a six-nucleotide match to both a V gene segment and a J gene segment was required. A rearrangement counted as productive if the CDR3 had no stop codons and remained in frame with V and J, and every other rearrangement counted as non-productive. Following IMGT convention, CDR3 was defined as the stretch from the second conserved V-encoded cysteine to the conserved J-encoded phenylalanine. In an earlier analysis of some 550 of the donors, sequences lacking an unambiguous match to a single V gene segment were excluded. In an earlier analysis of a few hundred of the donors, V segments were called functional above 56.7% productive rearrangements and were called segregating when the between-donor standard deviation exceeded 5%. A statistical classification framework was built to diagnose cytomegalovirus status from the catalog of TCR beta chain sequences. A later analysis assigned V and J genes by comparing TCR nucleotide sequences with IMGT/GENE-DB human TR gene sequences. Using the TCRdist pipeline, a later analysis assigned CDR3 sequences along with most-parsimonious VDJ recombination scenarios. In a later analysis, each TCR beta chain was defined by its CDR3 amino acid sequence together with its V-gene family, and reads without a unique V-gene family were excluded. A later analysis removed 500 to 650 highly shared, low-generation-probability nucleotide sequences to deal with suspected cross-contamination and a sequencing artifact. In a later analysis, a clonal expansion index was calculated for each public chain from normalized within-repertoire ranks of inferred template counts. In a later analysis, generation probabilities were computed using a VDJ recombination model fitted to out-of-frame rearrangements, and the results were checked against IGoR. A later analysis scored TCR-TCR, TCR-HLA and TCR-CMV co-occurrence with hypergeometric tests, applying a repertoire-size bias correction to TCR pairs. To estimate false discovery rates, a later analysis permuted the HLA or CMV assignments 20 times. In a later analysis, co-occurring TCRs were grouped using DBSCAN, with TCRdist sequence similarity added in when clustering inside HLA-allele-positive subsets. Repertoires with fewer than 30,000 or more than 120,000 public chains were left out of co-occurrence clustering, as were five repertoires with anomalous nucleotide sharing. What TCRdb holds here is the immuneACCESS table cut down to in-frame rearrangements. Part of the clones is not present; checked against another copy, under half of the missing clones reflect an unresolved V gene, and the others are unexplained. The V and J calls and clone size were taken over from that table, and D and trimming were inferred from the DNA. Across this sample there are 120,000 to 150,000 clones, with around 75% seen only once. The top ten hold 2.5% to 3.5% of the sample.

The cohort consisted of approximately 670 healthy bone marrow donors. Cohort members were all nominally healthy when sampled, although unrecorded immune exposures were likely present. The donor was CMV seronegative and was included in the group of about 400 seronegative cohort members. Each donor provided a peripheral blood sample, and peripheral blood mononuclear cells were used for TCR beta sequencing. Genomic DNA extraction from the blood cell samples was performed with the Qiagen DNeasy Blood Extraction Kit. The rearrangement joined TRBV10-3 to TRBJ1-5; 9 central bases correspond to TRBD1. The specimen was PBMCs. The source of this sequence is a woman in her twenties or thirties in good health and CMV-seronegative. The DNA is as follows: TGTGCCATCAGTGAGTGGACAGGGGAGAATCAGCCCCAGCATTTT. Its protein product is CAISEWTGENQPQHF.